This T cell receptor beta chain was documented in a study of T cell repertoires in cytomegalovirus infection. At the level of the study: Well-studied HLA-B-restricted CMV epitopes were used in the study alongside recently identified HLA-C-restricted ones. CMV infection together with matching HLA type was indicated by public TCR beta signatures.

This CDR3 has 15 residues. V shed 5 bases, J shed 5 bases, and the junction held 10 bases outside the gene matches. A single record per CDR3 protein comes from TCRdb applying MiXCR to the reads. The table includes approximately 910,000 distinct CDR3 sequences, under 40% detected once. Findings and caveats of the study: What dominated the ex vivo response were HLA-C-restricted CMV-specific TCR beta clonotypes. Cumulative frequency of public TCR beta families picked out carriers of CMV plus the relevant HLA.

Turning to this clonotype: Its specificity is not known.

The clonotype was recovered from a human donor in good health (CMV status not recorded). Some clones in this sample may be carry-over from other donors' samples. The chain combines TRBV12-3 or TRBV12-4 with TRBJ2-5; 8 bases match TRBD1. The sequences come from cultured CD8+ T cells from PBMCs, collected from culture after CMV antigen stimulation. The CDR3 loop is CASSPYRGLEETQYF. In DNA, the CDR3 is TGTGCCAGCAGTCCCTACAGGGGGTTGGAGGAGACCCAGTACTTC.